Listed below are T cell receptor beta chains from one sample, sequenced in a study of CD8 T cells in ankylosing spondylitis. TCRdb called the 5' RACE reads again in MiXCR, with one record for every CDR3 protein. Among some 180,000 distinct CDR3 sequences listed, 15% to 20% were seen once. The sample was blood, either unsorted or a sorted T cell fraction (not recorded which). These receptors all come from a male donor between 5 and 35 years old with ankylosing spondylitis or in good health (not recorded which). Each CDR3 is given with its conserved first and last residue. The D gene is left open where the match is weak. The listing skips clone size in some rows; elsewhere it reads once, few, many or a size class.

clone_size: many
v_call: TRBV6-5
d_call: NA
j_call: TRBJ1-1
cdr3_aa: CASSSWRGNTEAFF
cdr3_nt: TGTGCCAGCAGCTCCTGGAGGGGTAACACTGAAGCTTTCTTT

clone_size: many
v_call: TRBV5-5
d_call: TRBD1
j_call: TRBJ1-3
cdr3_aa: CASSRTGSGNTIYF
cdr3_nt: TGTGCCAGCAGCCGGACAGGGAGTGGAAACACCATATATTTT

clone_size: many
v_call: TRBV4-2
d_call: NA
j_call: TRBJ2-6
cdr3_aa: CASSQLSGANVLTF
cdr3_nt: TGTGCCAGCAGCCAATTGTCCGGGGCCAACGTCCTGACTTTC

clone_size: many
v_call: TRBV7-9
d_call: TRBD1
j_call: TRBJ2-5
cdr3_aa: CASSFIQTGNQETQYF
cdr3_nt: TGTGCCAGCAGCTTCATCCAGACAGGGAATCAAGAGACCCAGTACTTC

clone_size: many
v_call: TRBV9
d_call: NA
j_call: TRBJ2-3
cdr3_aa: CASSEESGDTQYF
cdr3_nt: TGTGCCAGCAGCGAGGAGTCTGGAGATACGCAGTATTTT

clone_size: NA
v_call: TRBV20-1
d_call: NA
j_call: TRBJ1-1
cdr3_aa: CSARGAGTEAFF
cdr3_nt: TGCAGTGCTAGAGGAGCGGGAACTGAAGCTTTCTTT

clone_size: many
v_call: TRBV12-3/TRBV12-4
d_call: NA
j_call: TRBJ1-2
cdr3_aa: CASSDSWSYGYTF
cdr3_nt: TGTGCCAGCAGCGACAGTTGGTCGTATGGCTACACCTTC

clone_size: many
v_call: TRBV7-3
d_call: NA
j_call: TRBJ2-2
cdr3_aa: CASSLTDISTGNTGELFF
cdr3_nt: TGTGCCAGCAGCTTAACGGACATATCTACGGGGAACACCGGGGAGCTGTTTTTT

clone_size: NA
v_call: TRBV6-5
d_call: NA
j_call: TRBJ2-1
cdr3_aa: CASSYSRTVSVGDSSYNEQFF
cdr3_nt: TGTGCCAGCAGTTACTCGAGGACGGTCTCAGTCGGCGATAGCTCCTACAATGAGCAGTTCTTC

clone_size: NA
v_call: TRBV5-1
d_call: NA
j_call: TRBJ2-5
cdr3_aa: CASSLEYGTQYF
cdr3_nt: TGCGCCAGCAGCTTGGAATATGGGACCCAGTACTTC

clone_size: few
v_call: TRBV7-9
d_call: TRBD1
j_call: TRBJ2-2
cdr3_aa: CASSLVGGNGELFF
cdr3_nt: TGTGCCAGCAGCTTGGTAGGGGGCAACGGGGAGCTGTTTTTT

clone_size: NA
v_call: TRBV7-9
d_call: NA
j_call: TRBJ2-7
cdr3_aa: CASSIGAYEQYF
cdr3_nt: TGTGCCAGCAGCATAGGGGCCTACGAGCAGTACTTC

clone_size: many
v_call: TRBV3-1
d_call: TRBD1
j_call: TRBJ1-1
cdr3_aa: CASSPDRRTTEAFF
cdr3_nt: TGTGCCAGCAGCCCGGACAGGAGAACCACTGAAGCTTTCTTT

clone_size: NA
v_call: TRBV29-1
d_call: NA
j_call: TRBJ1-1
cdr3_aa: CSVLEPWNTEAFF
cdr3_nt: TGCAGCGTTCTCGAGCCTTGGAACACTGAAGCTTTCTTT

clone_size: many
v_call: TRBV5-1
d_call: NA
j_call: TRBJ2-1
cdr3_aa: CASSLAARAEQFF
cdr3_nt: TGCGCCAGCAGCTTGGCCGCCAGGGCTGAGCAGTTCTTC

clone_size: many
v_call: TRBV6-4
d_call: TRBD1
j_call: TRBJ2-1
cdr3_aa: CASSDSEGQGFF
cdr3_nt: TGTGCCAGCAGTGACTCGGAGGGACAGGGGTTCTTC

clone_size: NA
v_call: TRBV12-5
d_call: TRBD2
j_call: TRBJ2-1
cdr3_aa: CASNIGLAVYNEQFF
cdr3_nt: TGTGCTAGTAACATCGGACTAGCGGTCTACAATGAGCAGTTCTTC

clone_size: NA
v_call: TRBV12-3/TRBV12-4
d_call: TRBD1
j_call: TRBJ2-3
cdr3_aa: CASSHRRSPRGDTQYF
cdr3_nt: TGTGCCAGCAGTCACCGACGTAGTCCCAGGGGGGATACGCAGTATTTT

clone_size: few
v_call: TRBV20-1
d_call: NA
j_call: TRBJ2-7
cdr3_aa: CSARIPGDSYEQYF
cdr3_nt: TGCAGTGCTAGAATCCCAGGCGACTCCTACGAGCAGTACTTC

clone_size: NA
v_call: TRBV19
d_call: TRBD1
j_call: TRBJ1-2
cdr3_aa: CASRLDRVTGGYTF
cdr3_nt: TGTGCCAGTAGATTGGACAGGGTGACTGGTGGCTACACCTTC

clone_size: NA
v_call: TRBV6-5
d_call: NA
j_call: TRBJ2-3
cdr3_aa: CASTRADTQYF
cdr3_nt: TGTGCCAGCACCCGGGCAGATACGCAGTATTTT

clone_size: few
v_call: TRBV6-5
d_call: NA
j_call: TRBJ2-1
cdr3_aa: CATHRGAEQFF
cdr3_nt: TGTGCCACCCACCGGGGTGCTGAGCAGTTCTTC

clone_size: many
v_call: TRBV10-3
d_call: NA
j_call: TRBJ2-1
cdr3_aa: CAISETPSSYNEQFF
cdr3_nt: TGTGCCATCAGTGAGACCCCCTCATCTTACAATGAGCAGTTCTTC

clone_size: many
v_call: TRBV5-1
d_call: NA
j_call: TRBJ2-7
cdr3_aa: CASSLGGGSYEQYF
cdr3_nt: TGCGCCAGCAGCTTGGGAGGGGGCTCCTACGAGCAGTACTTC

clone_size: many
v_call: TRBV5-1
d_call: TRBD2
j_call: TRBJ2-1
cdr3_aa: CASSLEREGQFF
cdr3_nt: TGCGCCAGCAGCTTAGAGCGGGAGGGCCAGTTCTTC

clone_size: many
v_call: TRBV25-1
d_call: TRBD1
j_call: TRBJ2-6
cdr3_aa: CASSFGTAPPGANVLTF
cdr3_nt: TGTGCCAGCAGTTTCGGGACAGCACCCCCTGGGGCCAACGTCCTGACTTTC

clone_size: many
v_call: TRBV20-1
d_call: NA
j_call: TRBJ2-7
cdr3_aa: CSADELRAEQYF
cdr3_nt: TGCAGTGCCGACGAACTCCGTGCCGAGCAGTACTTC

clone_size: NA
v_call: TRBV20-1
d_call: TRBD1
j_call: TRBJ1-2
cdr3_aa: CSAPGQGYGYTF
cdr3_nt: TGCAGTGCTCCGGGACAGGGCTATGGCTACACCTTC

clone_size: many
v_call: TRBV19
d_call: NA
j_call: TRBJ2-6
cdr3_aa: CASRSPPGSGANVLTF
cdr3_nt: TGTGCCAGTCGATCCCCCCCTGGGTCTGGGGCCAACGTCCTGACTTTC

clone_size: many
v_call: TRBV5-6
d_call: TRBD1
j_call: TRBJ2-5
cdr3_aa: CASRMTGETQYF
cdr3_nt: TGTGCCAGCAGAATGACAGGGGAGACCCAGTACTTC

clone_size: many
v_call: TRBV7-2
d_call: NA
j_call: TRBJ2-7
cdr3_aa: CASSLGSDPLGYEQYF
cdr3_nt: TGTGCCAGCAGCTTAGGATCCGATCCTCTAGGGTACGAGCAGTACTTC